This T cell receptor (beta chain) emerged from a study of blood T cell repertoires in COVID-19. Across the whole study: The origin of the acute and convalescent COVID-19 samples was the United States, Italy and Spain. PBMCs, B-cell-depleted T cells, or T cells provided the cDNA or gDNA that made up the material.

Source study methods: Estimated nucleated cell counts came from reference gene primer amplification. TCRdb's copy holds only in-frame clones and misses some; the assay was immunoSEQ multiplex PCR. V and J calls and clone size are given by that table; D and trimming were obtained from the DNA. In the table there are 180,000 or so clones, 80% to 90% of which are singletons. The sequenced sample was peripheral blood. The clonotype comes from a man between 40 and 49 years old with active or convalescent COVID-19.

CDR3 bases: TGTGCCAGTAGTAGAAGATGGGGAGGGCCCATCCCGTCCTACGAGCAGTACTTC. This translates into CASSRRWGGPIPSYEQYF. This chain connects TRBV19 to TRBJ2-7, with 7 bases lining up with TRBD2. This CDR3 region has 18 residues. V was clipped by 4 bases and J by 1 base; unmatched bases: 16. The germline V gene has CDR1 LNHDA and CDR2 SQIVND (reference sequence).